The clone carrying this T cell receptor beta chain was detected only a few times. Its specificity is not known. Total RNA amounts of at least 6 micrograms were extracted per sample. Through a sample-barcoded 5' primer and a J-beta primer mix, a second PCR was run for about 7 to 12 cycles. A template-switch adaptor with 12 random nucleotides tagged each cDNA molecule. TCRdb re-called the 5' RACE reads with MiXCR, one entry per CDR3 protein. The repertoire holds hundreds of thousands of distinct CDR3 sequences, with over 20% as singletons. These data belong to a study of blood T cells in healthy people across ages. General study findings and limits: In the absence of known donor CMV status, changes in expanded clonotypes were possibly confounded.

The V and J ends lost 2 bases and 5 bases respectively, with 12 bases between them. The CDR3 totals 14 residues. The V gene's germline CDR1 is SEHNR and CDR2 FQNEAQ (reference sequence). The clonotype was recovered from an older man in good health. The rearrangement links TRBV7-9 to TRBJ1-2; perhaps TRBD1 as D (6 bases). Source material: blood. The CDR3 loop reads CASSLLGGGYGYTF. The DNA of the CDR3 is TGTGCCAGCAGCTTATTAGGGGGTGGGTATGGCTACACCTTC.